The 21 T cell receptor beta chains below were found in one sample sequenced in a study of T cells in Graves' hyperthyroidism and ophthalmopathy. Regions amplified from RNA transcripts were the TCR beta CDR3 regions. Researchers ran a first-round RT-PCR on the TCR CDR3 using the HTBI primer set. MiXCR was run by TCRdb on the multiplex PCR reads, yielding one entry per CDR3 protein. The sample contains approximately 330,000 distinct CDR3 sequences, roughly 15% of which appear only once. Sequencing input: blood. These receptors were taken from a woman aged 40 to 50 with Graves' ophthalmopathy.

This clonotype has a count of ten or more. The CDR3 loop reads CATSSPLVLGNEKLFF. The CDR3 DNA reads as TGTGCCACCTCTTCCCCCCTGGTCCTGGGGAATGAAAAACTGTTTTTT. The chain couples TRBV6-2 or TRBV6-3 to TRBJ1-4; D is unresolved. The CDR3 totals 16 residues. Germline loops: CDR1 MNHEY, CDR2 SVGEGT. Deletions cut 10 bases from V and 5 bases from J, with 23 bases between.

This clonotype was recorded at least ten times. The V gene is TRBV20-1, the J gene TRBJ2-1; D perhaps matches TRBD2 (5 bases). V lost 8 bases and J lost 6, with 8 bases in between. The CDR3 extends over 10 amino acids. From germline, CDR1 is DFQATT and CDR2 SNEGSKA (reference sequence). This chain's CDR3 is CSPRGNEQFF. The DNA for the CDR3 is TGCAGTCCCCGGGGCAATGAGCAGTTCTTC.

At least ten counts were recorded for this clonotype. The chain combines TRBV14 with TRBJ2-2, with D tentatively TRBD1 (6 bases). The germline V gene has CDR1 SGHDN and CDR2 FVKESK. V lost 0 bases and J 6 bases, leaving 14 bases between the germline ends. The CDR3 has 16 residues. CDR3 sequence: CASSQENGGFAGELFF. The CDR3, as DNA: TGTGCCAGCAGCCAAGAAAATGGGGGCTTCGCCGGGGAGCTGTTTTTT. The full variable domain, its missing parts supplied by reference TRBV14 and TRBJ2-2, is EAGVTQFPSHSVIEKGQTVTLRCDPISGHDNLYWYRRVMGKEIKFLLHFVKESKQDESGMPNNRFLAERTGGTYSTLKVQPAELEDSGVYFCASSQENGGFAGELFFGEGSRLTVL.

In its sample, this clonotype was seen many times. The chain uses TRBV12-3 or TRBV12-4 and TRBJ1-5; TRBD1 aligns across 7 bases. This CDR3 spans 16 amino acids. The V and J ends lost 6 bases and 4 bases, in that order; junction bases with no gene match: 12. Here the CDR3 reads CASSAGQKLRNQPQHF. Here the CDR3 DNA reads TGTGCCAGCAGCGCGGGACAGAAGTTACGAAATCAGCCCCAGCATTTT.

This clonotype was picked up many times. The chain couples TRBV9 to TRBJ2-7; possibly TRBD2 for D (5 bases). Trimming cost V 5 bases and J 4 bases, with 10 bases left between them. Germline assignment: CDR1 SGDLS and CDR2 YYNGEE. The CDR3 has 12 residues. DNA for the CDR3: TGTGCCAGCAGTGGACTGGATTACGAGCAGTACTTC. Protein sequence: CASSGLDYEQYF.

This clonotype has a handful of counts. V usage is TRBV19 and J usage is TRBJ2-1; the match to TRBD2 covers 7 bases. Germline V gene lookup returns CDR1 LNHDA and CDR2 SQIVND (reference sequence). V shed 7 bases and J 9 bases; nucleotides not matched to a gene: 9. The CDR3 totals 13 residues. The DNA of the CDR3 is TGTGCCAGTAAGGTGGGGGGGGGGGTTGAGCAGTTCTTC. Its protein is CASKVGGGVEQFF.

Ten or more counts support this clonotype. The chain links TRBV7-2 to TRBJ2-7; no reliable D call. The CDR3 spans 13 residues. Germline CDR1 reads SGHTA; CDR2 reads FQGNSA. Trimming took 0 bases from V and 2 from J, leaving 5 bases between them. CDR3 sequence (DNA): TGTGCCAGCAGCTTAGCGGACCCCTACGAGCAGTACTTC. It yields the protein CASSLADPYEQYF.

This clonotype was picked up a small number of times. V is TRBV6-6 and J is TRBJ1-2, with a weak D call TRBD1 (6 bases). The CDR3 has 14 amino acids. Germline CDR1 and CDR2: MNHNY and SVGAGI (reference sequence). Trimming shortened V by 2 bases and J by 4 bases, and 11 bases separated the two germline ends. The CDR3 here is CASSYQDRTYGYTF. In DNA, the CDR3 is TGTGCCAGCAGTTACCAAGACAGGACCTATGGCTACACCTTC.

This clonotype has a count of ten or more. The rearrangement uses TRBV7-8 and TRBJ2-1; maybe TRBD2 (6 bases). CDR1 is SGHVS and CDR2 is FQNEAQ in the germline V gene. Trimming left V 9 bases short and J 4 bases short, with 19 bases between. The CDR3 spans 15 residues. In DNA, the CDR3 is TGTGCCAGTGCACTTTTGGAGGGAAAGTACAATGAGCAGTTCTTC. Translated, it gives CASALLEGKYNEQFF.

V gene TRBV14 combines with J gene TRBJ1-1; a weak D match, TRBD1 (6 bases). Germline loops: CDR1 SGHDN, CDR2 FVKESK. Deletions cut 1 base from V and 11 bases from J, with 20 bases between. The CDR3 contains 15 residues. Here the CDR3 reads CASSQVIFGGRRAFF. The CDR3 DNA follows: TGTGCCAGCAGCCAAGTCATTTTCGGGGGCAGGCGGGCTTTCTTT.

The CDR3 DNA sequence: TGTGCCAGCAGTGAAGAGATGTTGGACTCTGCTCCCTACGAGCAGTACTTC. It codes for CASSEEMLDSAPYEQYF. The V call is TRBV25-1, the J call TRBJ2-7, with D possibly being TRBD2 (5 bases). The CDR3 length is 17 residues. Trimming removed 2 bases at V and 2 bases at J, with 19 bases between. CDR1 MGHDK and CDR2 SYGVNS come from the germline V gene.

The rearrangement joins TRBV29-1 to TRBJ2-5; a weak D match, TRBD2 (5 bases). CDR1 is SQVTM and CDR2 is ANQGSEA in the germline V gene. The CDR3 loop spans 12 amino acids. Trimming cost V 5 bases and J 7 bases, with 14 bases left between them. The CDR3 DNA reads as TGCAGCGTTCAGGAGGAATTTGGGACCCAGTACTTC. Residues: CSVQEEFGTQYF.

The rearrangement joins TRBV19 to TRBJ2-7; D remains unclear. This CDR3 comprises 15 residues. Germline V lookup: CDR1 LNHDA, CDR2 SQIVND (reference sequence). V was shortened by 2 bases and J by 2 bases, with 13 bases between the two germline ends. The CDR3 loop is CASSIRTTGPYEQYF. For the CDR3, the DNA is TGTGCCAGTAGTATAAGGACGACCGGGCCCTACGAGCAGTACTTC.

In its sample, this clonotype was seen a few times. V gene TRBV5-1 combines with J gene TRBJ1-1, with D perhaps TRBD1 (5 bases). CDR1 is SGHRS and CDR2 is YFSETQ in the germline V gene. V was trimmed by 1 base and J by 0 bases, leaving 13 bases between them. The CDR3 extends over 16 amino acids. For the CDR3, the DNA is TGCGCCAGCAGCTTGATGCGAGGACACCTGAACACTGAAGCTTTCTTT. Translating it yields CASSLMRGHLNTEAFF.

This clonotype has at least ten counts. The chain is built from TRBV7-8 and TRBJ1-5; D is uncertain. V was trimmed by 4 bases and J by 6 bases, leaving 19 bases between them. This CDR3 region has 16 residues. Germline assignment: CDR1 SGHVS and CDR2 FQNEAQ. This CDR3 reads CASSSTRAGLGQPQHF. The CDR3 DNA reads TGTGCCAGCAGCTCCACCCGGGCCGGGTTGGGTCAGCCCCAGCATTTT.

This chain uses TRBV3-1 with TRBJ1-5; the D gene is possibly TRBD1 (6 bases). Looked up from germline, CDR1 is LGHDT and CDR2 is YNNKEL (reference sequence). The V end lost 1 base, the J end lost 6 bases, and 10 bases lay between the germline ends. CDR3 length equals 14 residues. The CDR3 loop reads CASSQGAGAQPQHF. The CDR3, as DNA: TGTGCCAGCAGCCAAGGGGCAGGGGCTCAGCCCCAGCATTTT.

This clonotype has just a few counts. This chain joins TRBV6-1 and TRBJ1-4; 7 bases fit TRBD1. Losses at the gene ends were 5 bases for V and 5 bases for J; bases not matched to a gene: 11. Germline-derived CDR1 and CDR2 are MNHNS and SASEGT. The CDR3 is 16 residues long. CDR3 sequence (DNA): TGTGCCAGCAGTATTGGGACAGTTGCCTCCAATGAAAAACTGTTTTTT. This encodes CASSIGTVASNEKLFF.

The V and J genes are TRBV20-1 and TRBJ2-1, with 7 nucleotides matching TRBD1. The germline CDR1 and CDR2 sequences are DFQATT and SNEGSKA (reference sequence). The ends lost 0 bases at V and 6 bases at J; junction bases unmatched: 8. This CDR3 contains 15 residues. DNA for the CDR3: TGCAGTGCTAGAGATGCAGGGGGAGCTTTCAATGAGCAGTTCTTC. Protein sequence: CSARDAGGAFNEQFF.

This clonotype was observed at least ten times. The V gene is TRBV12-3 or TRBV12-4, the J gene TRBJ2-4; TRBD1 agrees at 8 bases. The ends lost 6 bases at V and 5 bases at J; junction bases unmatched: 6. The CDR3 has 14 residues. DNA of the CDR3: TGTGCCAGCAGGCTACAGGGGGTCGAAAACATTCAGTACTTC. Amino acids: CASRLQGVENIQYF.

This clonotype was recorded at least ten times. This sequence joins TRBV27 and TRBJ2-4, with 7 bases aligning to TRBD2. The germline V gene has CDR1 MNHEY and CDR2 SMNVEV (reference sequence). This CDR3 contains 19 residues. The V gene end was trimmed by 6 bases and the J gene end by 1 base; junction bases not matched to a gene: 18. This chain's CDR3 is CASSARDRGGSSAKNIQYF. In DNA form, the CDR3 reads TGTGCCAGCAGCGCACGAGATAGGGGAGGGAGTTCGGCCAAAAACATTCAGTACTTC.

This clonotype was observed many times. V is TRBV6-1 and J is TRBJ2-3; 11 bases align to TRBD1. The CDR3 loop spans 17 amino acids. The germline V gene has CDR1 MNHNS and CDR2 SASEGT. The V segment lost 3 bases and the J segment 3 bases; nucleotides outside the gene matches: 8. The CDR3 DNA is TGTGCCAGCAGTGATCCCGGACAGGGGGCTTGGACAGATACGCAGTATTTT. Its protein is CASSDPGQGAWTDTQYF.